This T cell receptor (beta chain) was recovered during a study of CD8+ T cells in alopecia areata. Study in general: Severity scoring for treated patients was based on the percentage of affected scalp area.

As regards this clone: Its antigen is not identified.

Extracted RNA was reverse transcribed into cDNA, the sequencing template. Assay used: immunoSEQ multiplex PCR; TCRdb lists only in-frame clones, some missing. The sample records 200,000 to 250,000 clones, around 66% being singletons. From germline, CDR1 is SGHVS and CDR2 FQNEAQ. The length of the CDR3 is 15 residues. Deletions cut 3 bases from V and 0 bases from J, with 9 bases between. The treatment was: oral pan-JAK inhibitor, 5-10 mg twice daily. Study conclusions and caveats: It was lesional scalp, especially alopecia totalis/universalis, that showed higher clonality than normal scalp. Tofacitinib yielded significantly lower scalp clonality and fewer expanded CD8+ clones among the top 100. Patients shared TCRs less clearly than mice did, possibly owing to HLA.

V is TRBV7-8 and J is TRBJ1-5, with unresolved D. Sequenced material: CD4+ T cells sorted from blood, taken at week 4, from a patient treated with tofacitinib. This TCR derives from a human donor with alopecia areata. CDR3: CASSFDTYSNQPQHF. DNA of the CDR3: TGTGCCAGCAGCTTCGACACTTATAGCAATCAGCCCCAGCATTTT.